These 2 T cell receptor beta chains originate from one sample sequenced in a study of T cell repertoires in cytomegalovirus infection. TCRdb processed the reads anew with MiXCR; each CDR3 protein has one entry. The sample contains approximately 990,000 distinct CDR3 sequences, about a third of which appear only once. No antigen has been assigned to these receptors. The sample in question was cultured CD8+ T cells from PBMCs, obtained from culture after CMV antigen stimulation. These receptors were obtained from a human donor in good health (CMV status not recorded). Some clones in this sample may be carry-over from other donors' samples.

This clonotype was detected a few times. This chain links TRBV19 with TRBJ1-1; D ambiguous. The germline CDR1 and CDR2 sequences are LNHDA and SQIVND (reference sequence). The CDR3 length is 13 residues. Trimming left V 5 bases short and J 3 bases short, with 10 bases between. This CDR3 is CASSLDWDTEAFF. The CDR3 coding sequence is TGTGCCAGTAGTCTTGACTGGGACACTGAAGCTTTCTTT.

This clonotype was seen a few times. The chain couples TRBV19 to TRBJ2-3; no firm D call. The V and J ends lost 5 bases and 6 bases respectively, with 12 bases between them. The V gene's germline CDR1 is LNHDA and CDR2 SQIVND (reference sequence). The CDR3 consists of 13 residues. DNA of the CDR3: TGTGCCAGTAGTCTCCTCCGACGGGATACGCAGTATTTT. Its translation is CASSLLRRDTQYF.